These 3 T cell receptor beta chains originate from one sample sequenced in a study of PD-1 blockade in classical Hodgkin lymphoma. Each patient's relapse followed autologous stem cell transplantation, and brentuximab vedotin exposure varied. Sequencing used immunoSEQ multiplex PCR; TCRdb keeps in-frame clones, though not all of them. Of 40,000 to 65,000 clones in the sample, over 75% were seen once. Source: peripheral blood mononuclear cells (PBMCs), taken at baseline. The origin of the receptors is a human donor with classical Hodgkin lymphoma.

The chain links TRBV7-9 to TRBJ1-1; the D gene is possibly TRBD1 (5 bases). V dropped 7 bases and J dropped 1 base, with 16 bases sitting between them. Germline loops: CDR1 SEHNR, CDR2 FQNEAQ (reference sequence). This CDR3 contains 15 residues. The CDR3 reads CASTRRGAGNTEAFF. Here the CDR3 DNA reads TGTGCCAGCACCCGACGGGGCGCGGGGAACACTGAAGCTTTCTTT.

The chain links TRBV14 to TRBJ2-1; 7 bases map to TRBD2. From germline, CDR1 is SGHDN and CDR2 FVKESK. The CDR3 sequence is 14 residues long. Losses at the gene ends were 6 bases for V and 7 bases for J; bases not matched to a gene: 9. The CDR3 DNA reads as TGTGCCAGCAGTTCTGGGGAGGGCTTAAATGAGCAGTTCTTC. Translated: CASSSGEGLNEQFF.

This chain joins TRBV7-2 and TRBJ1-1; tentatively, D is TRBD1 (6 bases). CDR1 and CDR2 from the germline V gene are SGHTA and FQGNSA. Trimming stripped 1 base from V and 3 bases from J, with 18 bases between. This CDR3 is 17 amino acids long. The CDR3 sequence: CASSLDRTVPGDTEAFF. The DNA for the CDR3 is TGTGCCAGCAGCTTAGACCGGACAGTCCCAGGGGACACTGAAGCTTTCTTT. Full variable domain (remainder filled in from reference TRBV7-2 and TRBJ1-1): GAGVSQSPSNKVTEKGKDVELRCDPISGHTALYWYRQSLGQGLEFLIYFQGNSAPDKSGLPSDRFSAERTGGSVSTLTIQRTQQEDSAVYLCASSLDRTVPGDTEAFFGQGTRLTVV.